These T cell receptor beta chains were read from a single sample in a study of T-cell memory formation after mild COVID-19. TCRdb itself ran the 5' RACE reads through MiXCR, one entry per CDR3 protein. The profile shows about 39,000 distinct CDR3 sequences, about 6.1% of them singletons. Sample: PBMCs or a T cell subset sorted from them (not recorded which). The receptors here all came from an adult who had mild COVID-19 (a few samples of this study predate the infection). Cell type and time point are not known. Each CDR3 is given with its conserved first and last residue. The D gene is left open where the match is weak. Only some rows state a clone size, as once, few, many or a class for expanded clones.

CDR3,DNA,D,J,length,V,size
CASSWRGGEETQYF,TGTGCCAGCAGCTGGCGGGGAGGGGAAGAGACCCAGTACTTC,TRBD2,TRBJ2-5,14,TRBV7-9,few
CASSGRGDGYTF,TGTGCCAGCAGCGGGCGAGGCGACGGCTACACCTTC,NA,TRBJ1-2,12,TRBV3-1,few
CASSPRERFTDTQYF,TGTGCCAGCAGTCCGAGGGAGCGGTTCACAGATACGCAGTATTTT,NA,TRBJ2-3,15,TRBV12-3/TRBV12-4,many
CASSRGTQETQYF,TGCGCCAGCAGCCGCGGGACTCAAGAGACCCAGTACTTC,NA,TRBJ2-5,13,TRBV5-1,few
CASMARAGYTF,TGTGCCAGCATGGCCAGGGCTGGCTACACCTTC,NA,TRBJ1-2,11,TRBV12-3/TRBV12-4,many
CASSPGLAGGHQFF,TGTGCCAGCAGCCCCGGACTAGCGGGAGGGCACCAGTTCTTC,TRBD2,TRBJ2-1,14,TRBV6-2/TRBV6-3,NA
CASSQFRGTGHYEQYF,TGTGCCAGCAGCCAGTTCAGAGGGACAGGACACTACGAGCAGTACTTC,TRBD1,TRBJ2-7,16,TRBV4-2,NA
CASSLESSGVYNEQFF,TGTGCCAGCAGCTTGGAGTCTAGCGGGGTCTACAATGAGCAGTTCTTC,TRBD2,TRBJ2-1,16,TRBV5-6,many
CASSPSAGGTYEQYF,TGTGCCAGTAGTCCCTCAGCGGGAGGTACCTACGAGCAGTACTTC,TRBD2,TRBJ2-7,15,TRBV19,NA
CASKYQGSGTEAFF,TGTGCCAGCAAATACCAGGGATCGGGCACTGAAGCTTTCTTT,NA,TRBJ1-1,14,TRBV6-4,few
CASSGPQGLRNTGELFF,TGTGCCAGCAGCGGTCCCCAGGGACTCCGAAACACCGGGGAGCTGTTTTTT,NA,TRBJ2-2,17,TRBV9,NA
CASSLGDSINQPQHF,TGCGCCAGCAGCTTGGGGGACAGTATTAATCAGCCCCAGCATTTT,TRBD1,TRBJ1-5,15,TRBV5-1,few
CASSQDLTSGADTQYF,TGCGCCAGCAGCCAAGATCTTACTAGCGGGGCAGATACGCAGTATTTT,TRBD2,TRBJ2-3,16,TRBV4-3,many
CASSYHSGTGSNEQFF,TGCGCCAGCAGCTACCATTCCGGGACAGGGAGCAATGAGCAGTTCTTC,TRBD1,TRBJ2-1,16,TRBV5-1,medium-sized
CASSPGVWGGVAKNIQYF,TGTGCCAGCAGCCCCGGCGTGTGGGGGGGGGTAGCCAAAAACATTCAGTACTTC,TRBD2,TRBJ2-4,18,TRBV3-1,many
CAISPGKGAYEQYF,TGTGCCATCAGTCCAGGGAAGGGGGCCTACGAGCAGTACTTC,NA,TRBJ2-7,14,TRBV10-3,many
CASSQDLGILGTDTQYF,TGTGCCAGCAGCCAAGATTTAGGCATTCTGGGCACAGATACGCAGTATTTT,NA,TRBJ2-3,17,TRBV4-2,NA
CAWSVRGPQFF,TGTGCCTGGAGTGTACGGGGGCCCCAGTTCTTC,NA,TRBJ2-1,11,TRBV30,few